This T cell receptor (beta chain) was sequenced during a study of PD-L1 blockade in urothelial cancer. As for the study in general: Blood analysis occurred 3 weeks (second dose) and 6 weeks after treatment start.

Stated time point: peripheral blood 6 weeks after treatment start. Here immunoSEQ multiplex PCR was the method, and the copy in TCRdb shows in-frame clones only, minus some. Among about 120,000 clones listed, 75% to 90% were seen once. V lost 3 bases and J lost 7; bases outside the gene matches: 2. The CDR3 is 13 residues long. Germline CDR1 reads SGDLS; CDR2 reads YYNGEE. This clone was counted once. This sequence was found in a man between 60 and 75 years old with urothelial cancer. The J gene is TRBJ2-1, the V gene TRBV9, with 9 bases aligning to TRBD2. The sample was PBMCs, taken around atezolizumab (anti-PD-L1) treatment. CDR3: CASSGLAGNEQFF. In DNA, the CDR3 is TGTGCCAGCAGCGGCCTAGCGGGGAATGAGCAGTTCTTC.